The 17 T cell receptor beta chains presented below share a single source sample, sequenced in a study of breast tumors, draining lymph nodes, adjacent tissues. Via MiXCR, TCRdb re-called the multiplex PCR reads, giving one row per CDR3 protein. The repertoire holds more than 85,000 distinct CDR3 sequences, with 21% as singletons. Axillary draining lymph nodes of breast cancer patients supplied the node samples. The sequencing input was axillary lymph node tissue. All receptors come from a female donor with breast cancer. Some clones in this sample may be carry-over from other donors' samples.

This clonotype was recorded at least ten times. The chain is built from TRBV10-2 and TRBJ2-7; D call uncertain. The germline CDR1 and CDR2 sequences are WSHSY and SAAADI. The length of the CDR3 is 14 residues. V was clipped by 2 bases and J by 4 bases, with 12 bases between them. The CDR3, as DNA: TGCGCCAGCAGTGAGCCGGGCCTCGATTACGAGCAGTACTTC. It encodes CASSEPGLDYEQYF.

Ten or more counts support this clonotype. The chain joins TRBV6-1 to TRBJ2-3, with 11 nucleotides matching TRBD2. The CDR3 is 15 amino acids. V shed 4 bases and J 2 bases; nucleotides not matched to a gene: 2. CDR1 MNHNS and CDR2 SASEGT come from the germline V gene. CDR3 sequence: CASSGTSGYTDTQYF. Written as DNA, the CDR3 is TGTGCCAGCAGTGGGACTAGCGGGTACACAGATACGCAGTATTTT.

Details on this clonotype: Since the CDR3 does not end with the conserved phenylalanine or tryptophan, this likely comes from a read error. The CDR3 spells CASSEAYTGTQYL. CDR3 DNA sequence: TGTGCCAGCAGTGAAGCTTACACAGGTACGCAGTATCTT. The V gene is TRBV6-1, the J gene TRBJ2-3, with D maybe TRBD1 (5 bases). The CDR3 runs 13 residues. Germline V lookup: CDR1 MNHNS, CDR2 SASEGT.

There are a few counts of this clonotype. This rearrangement joins TRBV4-1 to TRBJ1-1; D call uncertain. Trimming took 3 bases from V and 3 from J, leaving 8 bases between them. The CDR3 length is 13 residues. The germline gives CDR1 MGHRA, CDR2 YSYEKL. CDR3 loop: CASSQPRDTEAFF. The CDR3 bases are TGCGCCAGCAGCCAGCCAAGGGACACTGAAGCTTTCTTT.

This clonotype was counted many times. V and J are TRBV19 and TRBJ1-3, with a weak D call TRBD1 (6 bases). The germline gives CDR1 LNHDA, CDR2 SQIVND (reference sequence). Trimming cost V 7 bases and J 0 bases, with 16 bases left between them. The CDR3 covers 16 residues. The CDR3 region has the DNA TGTGCCAGTACCCCCGGACAGAGTTACTCTGGAAACACCATATATTTT. Translation gives CASTPGQSYSGNTIYF.

This clonotype was recorded many times. This chain links TRBV9 with TRBJ2-1; 7 bases match TRBD2. The germline V gene has CDR1 SGDLS and CDR2 YYNGEE. This CDR3 contains 15 residues. Germline trimming cut 0 bases from V and 4 bases from J; bases unmatched to any gene: 4. The CDR3 is CASSVGVRGYNEQFF. The CDR3 DNA reads TGTGCCAGCAGCGTAGGAGTGCGGGGGTACAATGAGCAGTTCTTC.

About this clonotype itself: The conserved phenylalanine or tryptophan normally closing the CDR3 is absent here, so this likely arose from a read error. The V and J genes are TRBV5-4 and TRBJ2-5; a weak D match, TRBD2 (5 bases). Germline V lookup: CDR1 SGHNT, CDR2 YYREEE (reference sequence). The germline V and J ends were trimmed by 1 base and 5 bases, with 18 bases remaining between them. The CDR3 contains 16 residues. The CDR3 DNA sequence: TGTGCCAGCAGCTTGACGGGGAACCAGCAATACGAGACCCAGTACTCC. Its protein is CASSLTGNQQYETQYS.

This chain links TRBV18 with TRBJ2-3, with TRBD1 identical over 7 bases. The CDR3 is made up of 14 amino acids. The V and J ends lost 8 bases and 2 bases, in that order; junction bases with no gene match: 7. Germline assignment: CDR1 KGHSH and CDR2 LQKENI. The CDR3 reads CASTGTADTDTQYF. The CDR3 bases are TGTGCCAGCACTGGGACAGCAGACACAGATACGCAGTATTTT.

This clonotype was observed at least ten times. The chain joins TRBV25-1 to TRBJ2-3; no clear D gene. V shed 3 bases and J shed 6 bases, with 7 bases lying between them. The germline V gene encodes CDR1 MGHDK and CDR2 SYGVNS. The CDR3 totals 12 residues. The CDR3 DNA reads as TGTGCCAGCAGTGATACAGTGGATACGCAGTATTTT. Translated: CASSDTVDTQYF.

This clonotype was observed at least ten times. CDR3 amino acids: CSVPGQGASGYGYTF. The DNA of the CDR3 is TGCAGCGTCCCGGGACAGGGGGCAAGTGGCTATGGCTACACCTTC. The rearrangement links TRBV29-1 to TRBJ1-2; TRBD1 aligns across 12 bases. The length of the CDR3 is 15 residues. From germline, CDR1 is SQVTM and CDR2 ANQGSEA. With 6 bases clipped from V and 4 bases from J, the junction kept 9 bases outside the gene matches.

A remark on this clonotype: A much larger clone lies a single base off, so this may be a read error. The genes are TRBV7-9 and TRBJ2-7; maybe TRBD2 (7 bases). CDR1 and CDR2 (germline): SEHNR, FQNEAQ (reference sequence). The CDR3 is 17 amino acids. The CDR3 bases are TGTGCCAGCAGCTTAGATCCGGTGTGGGGGGGGCCTCACGAGCGGTACTTC. Translating gives CASSLDPVWGGPHERYF.

This clonotype showed up many times. The gene calls are TRBV24-1 and TRBJ1-2, with no clear D. This CDR3 comprises 12 residues. Germline V gives CDR1 KGHDR, CDR2 SFDVKD. The germline V and J ends were trimmed by 9 bases and 6 bases, with 13 bases remaining between them. The CDR3 reads CATHGPSDGYTF. The CDR3 DNA sequence: TGTGCCACCCACGGGCCCTCCGATGGCTACACCTTC.

This clonotype was seen many times. The gene calls are TRBV19 and TRBJ2-3; the match to TRBD2 covers 9 bases. The CDR3 spans 14 residues. Trimming took 3 bases from V and 4 from J; bases not matched to a gene: 2. CDR1 and CDR2 (germline): LNHDA, SQIVND (reference sequence). DNA of the CDR3: TGTGCCAGTAGTATTGTAGCGGGGGCAGATACGCAGTATTTT. Its translation is CASSIVAGADTQYF.

There are many counts of this clonotype. V usage is TRBV20-1 and J usage is TRBJ2-5; D is unclear. Germline V gene sequence: CDR1 DFQATT, CDR2 SNEGSKA (reference sequence). CDR3 length: 14 residues. Trimming removed 0 bases from V and 4 bases from J, with 12 bases in between. CDR3 sequence reads: CSARDDLSRETQYF. The CDR3 DNA follows: TGCAGTGCTAGAGATGATCTTTCGAGAGAGACCCAGTACTTC.

Ten or more counts support this clonotype. J is TRBJ2-3 and V is TRBV7-8; D gene unclear. Trimming took off 11 bases at V and 0 bases at J, with 12 bases between the two ends. The CDR3 extends over 13 amino acids. CDR1 and CDR2 (germline): SGHVS, FQNEAQ. The CDR3 region has the DNA TGTGCCGTCGGCGAGCGAAGCACAGATACGCAGTATTTT. Its protein is CAVGERSTDTQYF.

There are many counts of this clonotype. The V gene is TRBV20-1, the J gene TRBJ1-2; D remains unclear. CDR1 DFQATT and CDR2 SNEGSKA come from the germline V gene (reference sequence). This CDR3 comprises 8 residues. This CDR3 is CSHDGYTF. The CDR3 DNA reads as TGCAGCCACGATGGCTACACCTTC.

This clonotype was observed at least ten times. The rearrangement joins TRBV5-1 to TRBJ1-3, with D unclear. Germline assignment: CDR1 SGHRS and CDR2 YFSETQ. Trimming left V 4 bases short and J 0 bases short, with 8 bases between. CDR3 length equals 14 residues. The CDR3 nucleotides are TGCGCCAGCAGCCCGGACGGCTCTGGAAACACCATATATTTT. It yields the protein CASSPDGSGNTIYF.